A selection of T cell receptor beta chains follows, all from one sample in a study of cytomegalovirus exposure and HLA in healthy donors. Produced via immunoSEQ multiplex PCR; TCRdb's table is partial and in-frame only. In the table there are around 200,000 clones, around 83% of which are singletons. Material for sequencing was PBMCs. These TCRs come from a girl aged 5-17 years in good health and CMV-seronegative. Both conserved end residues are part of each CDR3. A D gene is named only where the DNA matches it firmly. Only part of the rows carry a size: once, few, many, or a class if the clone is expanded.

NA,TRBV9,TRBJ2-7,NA,CASSVIPQREQYF,TGTGCCAGCAGCGTAATCCCCCAGAGGGAGCAGTACTTC
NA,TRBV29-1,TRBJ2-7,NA,CSVRQNPLEQYF,TGCAGCGTTAGACAGAACCCTCTCGAGCAGTACTTC
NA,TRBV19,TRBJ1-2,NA,CASSSQKIALGYTF,TGTGCCAGTAGTTCACAAAAGATAGCGTTGGGCTACACCTTC
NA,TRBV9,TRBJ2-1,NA,CASSGGGRDFKKQFF,TGTGCCAGCAGCGGGGGGGGCCGGGACTTCAAAAAGCAGTTCTTC
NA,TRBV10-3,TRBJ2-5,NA,CAISEQGGETQYF,TGTGCCATCAGTGAGCAGGGGGGAGAGACCCAGTACTTC
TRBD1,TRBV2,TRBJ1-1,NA,CASRDRGNTEAFF,TGTGCCAGCAGGGACAGGGGAAACACTGAAGCTTTCTTT
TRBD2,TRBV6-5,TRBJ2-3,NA,CASSSTGTKADTQYF,TGTGCCAGCAGCTCCACCGGGACTAAGGCAGATACGCAGTATTTT
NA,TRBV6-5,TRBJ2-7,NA,CASSYSGVHEQYF,TGTGCCAGCAGTTACTCGGGCGTCCACGAGCAGTACTTC
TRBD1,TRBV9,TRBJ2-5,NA,CASSGTGGAETQYF,TGTGCCAGCAGCGGGACAGGGGGTGCAGAGACCCAGTACTTC
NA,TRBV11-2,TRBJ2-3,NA,CASSLVGGVDTQYF,TGTGCCAGCAGCTTAGTGGGCGGGGTGGATACGCAGTATTTT
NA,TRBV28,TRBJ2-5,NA,CASSPRTEETQYF,TGTGCCAGCAGCCCTCGGACAGAAGAGACCCAGTACTTC
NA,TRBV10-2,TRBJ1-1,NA,CASTSRGGNAEAFF,TGCGCCAGCACCAGTCGTGGGGGGAACGCTGAAGCTTTCTTT
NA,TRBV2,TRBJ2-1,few,CASSGSGNEQFF,TGTGCCAGCAGCGGGAGCGGGAATGAGCAGTTCTTC
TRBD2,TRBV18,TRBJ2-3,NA,CASSPPASGGAGDTQYF,TGTGCCAGCTCACCACCCGCTAGCGGGGGGGCCGGGGATACGCAGTATTTT
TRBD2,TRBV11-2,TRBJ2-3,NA,CASSFSGSWDTDTQYF,TGTGCCAGCAGCTTTAGCGGGAGTTGGGACACAGATACGCAGTATTTT
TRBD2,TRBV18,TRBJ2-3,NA,CASSPQNLAGGTDTQYF,TGTGCCAGCTCACCTCAGAACCTAGCGGGGGGAACAGATACGCAGTATTTT
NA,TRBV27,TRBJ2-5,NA,CASSYTTEGETQYF,TGTGCCAGCAGTTACACGACTGAGGGAGAGACCCAGTACTTC
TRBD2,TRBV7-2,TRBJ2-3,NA,CASGWTSVSDTQYF,TGTGCCAGCGGATGGACTAGCGTGTCAGATACGCAGTATTTT
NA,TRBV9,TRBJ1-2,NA,CASSVVPSNYGYTF,TGTGCCAGCAGCGTAGTTCCATCTAACTATGGCTACACCTTC
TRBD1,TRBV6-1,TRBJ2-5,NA,CASSGGDRGQETQYF,TGTGCCAGCAGTGGGGGGGACAGGGGGCAAGAGACCCAGTACTTC
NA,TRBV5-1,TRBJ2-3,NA,CASRAGFDTQYF,TGCGCCAGCAGGGCGGGGTTCGATACGCAGTATTTT
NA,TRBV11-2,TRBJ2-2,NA,CASSLPLGRGELFF,TGTGCCAGCAGCTTACCACTTGGTCGCGGGGAGCTGTTTTTT